Following are 22 T cell receptor beta chains from one sample sequenced in a study of blood T cell repertoires in COVID-19. The repertoire was sequenced with immunoSEQ multiplex PCR; TCRdb's copy has only in-frame clones and lacks some. This sample yields roughly 97,000 clones, of which just over 90% are seen a single time; about 1.8% belongs to the top ten. Sequenced input: peripheral blood. The receptors were gathered from a man aged 55-75 years with acute or convalescent COVID-19.

This CDR3 reads CASSTGQSYGYTF. DNA for the CDR3: TGTGCCAGCAGCACGGGACAGAGCTATGGCTACACCTTC. The chain links TRBV5-6 to TRBJ1-2, with 7 bases fitting TRBD1. Germline V gene data show CDR1 as SGHDT and CDR2 as YYEEEE. The trim removed 4 bases at V and 4 bases at J, leaving 4 bases unmatched. The CDR3 loop spans 13 amino acids.

The V and J genes are TRBV7-9 and TRBJ1-3; unclear D gene. The CDR3 consists of 17 residues. Germline CDR1 is SEHNR and CDR2 is FQNEAQ (reference sequence). With 0 bases removed from V and 4 bases from J, the gap between germline ends came to 16 bases. The CDR3 sequence: CASSLAETLLMGNTIYF. The CDR3 bases are TGTGCCAGCAGCTTAGCCGAGACTCTTTTGATGGGAAACACCATATATTTT.

The genes are TRBV11-1 and TRBJ1-1; 7 bases match TRBD1. V dropped 6 bases and J dropped 7; count of bases not matched to a gene: 8. This CDR3 has 13 residues. Per germline, CDR1 SGHAT and CDR2 FQDESV (reference sequence). CDR3 amino acids: CASSLDRAYEAFF. In DNA form, the CDR3 reads TGTGCCAGCAGTCTAGACAGGGCCTATGAAGCTTTCTTT.

The CDR3 here is CASSLGAGGHSPLHF. CDR3 nucleotides: TGTGCCAGCAGCTTGGGGGCAGGGGGGCATTCACCCCTCCACTTT. The V call is TRBV7-9, the J call TRBJ1-6; 7 nucleotides line up with TRBD1. CDR3 length equals 15 residues. J lost 8 bases, V lost 3 bases, and 7 bases had no gene match. CDR1 is SEHNR, CDR2 FQNEAQ, per germline (reference sequence).

The J gene is TRBJ1-2, the V gene TRBV6-5; possibly TRBD1 for D (5 bases). Trimming cost V 5 bases and J 2 bases, with 9 bases left between them. Germline loops: CDR1 MNHEY, CDR2 SVGAGI. The CDR3 covers 13 residues. CDR3 in amino acids: CASSKTVNYGYTF. Written as DNA, the CDR3 is TGTGCCAGCAGTAAGACAGTCAACTATGGCTACACCTTC.

This chain links TRBV10-3 with TRBJ1-2; 9 bases line up with TRBD1. Germline V gene sequence: CDR1 ENHRY, CDR2 SYGVKD. The J segment lost 5 bases and the V segment lost 1 base, leaving 2 bases of the junction unmatched. This CDR3 has 14 amino acids. The CDR3 DNA reads TGTGCCATCAGTGAGTTGGGGACAGGGTATGGCTACACCTTC. This translates into CAISELGTGYGYTF.

The CDR3 reads CASTTSRGSGEKLFF. In nucleotides, the CDR3 is TGTGCCAGCACCACGTCCAGGGGGAGTGGTGAAAAACTGTTTTTT. The chain links TRBV25-1 to TRBJ1-4, with 7 bases lining up with TRBD1. The length of the CDR3 is 15 residues. Germline loops: CDR1 MGHDK, CDR2 SYGVNS. The trim removed 7 bases at V and 7 bases at J, leaving 12 bases unmatched.

This clone was seen only a few times. This sequence joins TRBV27 and TRBJ1-2; D uncertain. In germline, CDR1 is MNHEY, CDR2 SMNVEV (reference sequence). CDR3 size: 12 residues. V lost 3 bases and J lost 9, with 11 bases in between. CDR3 coding DNA: TGTGCCAGCAGTTTCATCGGGGATCGCTACACCTTC. It encodes CASSFIGDRYTF.

V is TRBV30 and J is TRBJ1-3; D unresolved. The CDR3 covers 14 residues. Germline V gives CDR1 GTSNPN, CDR2 SVGIG (reference sequence). Trimming shortened V by 6 bases and J by 0 bases, and 12 bases separated the two germline ends. The CDR3 loop reads CACARSFSGNTIYF. For the CDR3, the DNA is TGTGCCTGCGCTAGGTCTTTCTCTGGAAACACCATATATTTT.

The chain combines TRBV23-1 with TRBJ2-3, with 11 bases fitting TRBD2. TRBV23-1 is identified as an open reading frame with a role that is uncertain. CDR3 length equals 17 residues. The V gene end was trimmed by 0 bases and the J gene end by 3 bases; junction bases not matched to a gene: 5. In DNA, the CDR3 is TGCGCCAGCAGTCAATCGTCCCTAGCGGGGGGAACAGATACGCAGTATTTT. It translates to CASSQSSLAGGTDTQYF.

The genes are TRBV10-3 and TRBJ1-6, with TRBD1 matching over 11 bases. The CDR3 contains 15 residues. V lost 0 bases to trimming and J lost 9 bases; unmatched junction nucleotides: 1. The germline gives CDR1 ENHRY, CDR2 SYGVKD. CDR3 bases: TGTGCCATCAGTGAGTCGGGACAGGGGGTTTCACCCCTCCACTTT. This gives the protein CAISESGQGVSPLHF.

The V and J genes are TRBV7-9 and TRBJ1-2; 7 bases align to TRBD1. V trimming: 5 bases; J trimming: 3 bases; junction bases outside the gene matches: 6. Germline loops: CDR1 SEHNR, CDR2 FQNEAQ (reference sequence). This CDR3 has 14 residues. DNA for the CDR3: TGTGCCAGCAGCGGTTACAGGGGTGACTATGGCTACACCTTC. The encoded protein is CASSGYRGDYGYTF.

The rearrangement uses TRBV11-2 and TRBJ1-1, with 9 bases identical to TRBD1. This CDR3 contains 13 residues. V was pared by 8 bases and J by 5 bases, with 6 bases of the junction left unmatched. The germline V gene encodes CDR1 SGHAT and CDR2 FQNNGV. The CDR3, as DNA: TGTGCCAGCGGGCAGACAGGGGGGACTGAAGCTTTCTTT. This gives the protein CASGQTGGTEAFF.

This rearrangement joins TRBV7-9 to TRBJ1-5; TRBD1 is a possible D gene (6 bases). The V end was cut by 0 bases, the J end by 0 bases, with 9 bases between. Per the germline V gene, CDR1 is SEHNR and CDR2 is FQNEAQ (reference sequence). This CDR3 is built from 16 residues. The CDR3 loop reads CASSLATGNSNQPQHF. Here the CDR3 DNA reads TGTGCCAGCAGCTTAGCGACAGGCAATAGCAATCAGCCCCAGCATTTT.

The V and J genes are TRBV28 and TRBJ2-7; no definite D call. Trimming pared 2 bases from V and 0 bases from J, leaving 14 bases between. Germline CDR1 and CDR2: MDHEN and SYDVKM. This CDR3 contains 16 residues. The CDR3 spells CASSLGQSSSSYEQYV. CDR3 bases: TGTGCCAGCAGTTTAGGGCAATCCTCCAGCTCCTACGAGCAGTACGTC.

The V call is TRBV19, the J call TRBJ1-3; 9 bases are a match to TRBD1. After removal of 5 bases from V and 7 bases from J, the junction contained 3 bases not matched to a gene. The CDR3 totals 13 residues. Germline CDR1 and CDR2: LNHDA and SQIVND (reference sequence). CDR3 amino acids: CASSPGQGNTIYF. In nucleotides, the CDR3 is TGTGCCAGTAGTCCGGGACAGGGCAACACCATATATTTT.

This rearrangement joins TRBV28 to TRBJ1-5; TRBD1 is a possible D gene (5 bases). V shed 7 bases and J shed 3 bases, with 13 bases lying between them. CDR3 size: 14 residues. Germline assignment: CDR1 MDHEN and CDR2 SYDVKM. The CDR3 is CASTPGQHNQPQHF. The CDR3 DNA reads as TGTGCCAGCACCCCCGGACAACACAATCAGCCCCAGCATTTT.

The gene calls are TRBV20-1 and TRBJ1-5, with 7 bases fitting TRBD1. Germline CDR1 reads DFQATT; CDR2 reads SNEGSKA (reference sequence). CDR3 size: 13 residues. Unmatched junction bases numbered 3, after V lost 3 bases and J lost 4 bases. CDR3 sequence (DNA): TGCAGTGCTAGTAGGGACAGAAATCAGCCCCAGCATTTT. Encoded protein: CSASRDRNQPQHF.

The V and J genes are TRBV9 and TRBJ1-1, with 12 bases aligning to TRBD1. Germline assignment: CDR1 SGDLS and CDR2 YYNGEE. The CDR3 consists of 17 residues. The junction had 7 bases not matched to a gene; V was cut back by 4 bases and J by 0 bases. This CDR3 is CASSLGQGARLNTEAFF. The CDR3 DNA is TGTGCCAGCAGCTTGGGACAGGGGGCAAGATTGAACACTGAAGCTTTCTTT.

V usage is TRBV7-6 and J usage is TRBJ1-1, with 7 bases matching TRBD1. After removal of 5 bases from V and 5 bases from J, the junction contained 11 bases not matched to a gene. CDR1 is SGHVS and CDR2 is FNYEAQ in the germline V gene. The length of the CDR3 is 15 residues. DNA of the CDR3: TGTGCCAGCAGCCCCTCGACAGGGATGGGAACTGAAGCTTTCTTT. Translation gives CASSPSTGMGTEAFF.

This chain links TRBV20-1 with TRBJ2-1; no clear D gene. The germline gives CDR1 DFQATT, CDR2 SNEGSKA (reference sequence). V was cut by 2 bases and J by 14 bases, with 13 bases left in between. This CDR3 spans 11 amino acids. CDR3 protein: CSARQSERKFF. The DNA of the CDR3 is TGCAGTGCTAGACAATCGGAGAGGAAGTTCTTC.

The V call is TRBV11-1, the J call TRBJ2-1, with a weak D call TRBD1 (5 bases). The CDR3 covers 16 residues. The germline V and J ends were trimmed by 3 bases and 1 base, with 13 bases remaining between them. Per germline, CDR1 SGHAT and CDR2 FQDESV (reference sequence). The CDR3 sequence: CASSFGVRDSYNEQFF. CDR3 nucleotide sequence: TGTGCCAGCAGCTTTGGGGTCAGGGATTCCTACAATGAGCAGTTCTTC.